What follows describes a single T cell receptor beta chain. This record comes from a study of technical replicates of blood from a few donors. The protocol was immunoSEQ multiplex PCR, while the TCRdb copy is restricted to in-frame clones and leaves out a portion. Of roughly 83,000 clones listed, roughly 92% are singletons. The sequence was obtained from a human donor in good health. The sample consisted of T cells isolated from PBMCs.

CDR3 sequence (DNA): TGTGCCTGTAAACTAGCGGGGGGGCCGCGAACCGGGGAGCTGTTTTTT. It is translated as CACKLAGGPRTGELFF. The chain carries TRBV30 and TRBJ2-2; TRBD2 agrees at 13 bases. The germline CDR1 and CDR2 sequences are GTSNPN and SVGIG (reference sequence). Trimming at V came to 6 bases and at J to 5 bases, leaving 9 bases not matched to a gene. The CDR3 extends over 16 amino acids. The full variable domain, rest sourced from reference TRBV30 and TRBJ2-2, is SQTIHQWPATLVQPVGSPLSLECTVEGTSNPNLYWYRQAAGRGLQLLFYSVGIGQISSEVPQNLSASRPQDRQFILSSKKLLLSDSGFYLCACKLAGGPRTGELFFGEGSRLTVL.